This passage covers 16 T cell receptor beta chains from one sample sequenced in a study of blood T cell repertoires in COVID-19. The protocol was immunoSEQ multiplex PCR, while the TCRdb copy is restricted to in-frame clones and leaves out a portion. The sample records about 91,000 clones, more than 75% being singletons. The specimen sequenced was peripheral blood. These receptors were obtained from a man between 65 and 85 years old with acute or convalescent COVID-19.

The V call is TRBV28, the J call TRBJ1-2; TRBD1 matches 7 bases. The CDR3 runs 13 residues. The trim removed 5 bases at V and 3 bases at J, leaving 3 bases unmatched. In germline, CDR1 is MDHEN, CDR2 SYDVKM. Here the CDR3 reads CASSPGQDYGYTF. CDR3 in DNA: TGTGCCAGCAGTCCTGGACAGGACTATGGCTACACCTTC.

The table lists this clone with a few counts. The J gene is TRBJ2-7, the V gene TRBV19; 7 bases agree with TRBD2. The CDR3 loop spans 14 amino acids. The V segment lost 10 bases and the J segment 1 base; nucleotides outside the gene matches: 10. CDR1 is LNHDA and CDR2 is SQIVND in the germline V gene (reference sequence). CDR3 sequence (DNA): TGTGCCACCCAGAGAAGCGGGACGTCCTACGAGCAGTACTTC. The encoded protein is CATQRSGTSYEQYF.

This clone was observed once. The chain couples TRBV6-5 to TRBJ2-7; D is possibly TRBD2 (6 bases). V was pared by 5 bases and J by 5 bases, with 13 bases between. Germline V lookup: CDR1 MNHEY, CDR2 SVGAGI. This CDR3 spans 13 amino acids. CDR3 region: CASSPGDFHEQYV. The DNA of the CDR3 is TGTGCCAGCAGTCCGGGGGATTTCCACGAGCAGTACGTC.

This chain links TRBV5-5 with TRBJ1-1, with a possible D match to TRBD1 (5 bases). Trimming stripped 5 bases from V and 8 bases from J, with 16 bases between. This CDR3 region has 13 residues. Germline values: CDR1 SGHKS, CDR2 YYEKEE (reference sequence). The DNA of the CDR3 is TGTGCCAGCAGTACAGGAGACGGATACGAAGCTTTCTTT. This gives the protein CASSTGDGYEAFF.

This clone appeared a few times. The V gene is TRBV6-6, the J gene TRBJ2-3; no reliable D call. Trimming shortened V by 9 bases and J by 1 base, and 11 bases separated the two germline ends. In germline, CDR1 is MNHNY, CDR2 SVGAGI (reference sequence). The CDR3 is made up of 13 amino acids. This CDR3 is CASTLLGTDTQYF. CDR3 bases: TGTGCCAGTACCTTGTTAGGCACAGATACGCAGTATTTT.

This clone was detected only once. This chain connects TRBV18 to TRBJ1-6; the match to TRBD1 covers 7 bases. The CDR3 is 16 amino acids. The germline CDR1 and CDR2 sequences are KGHSH and LQKENI. Trimming took 3 bases from V and 7 from J; bases not matched to a gene: 9. The DNA of the CDR3 is TGTGCCAGCTCACCCTCGACAGGGACGCTAAATTCACCCCTCCACTTT. Residues: CASSPSTGTLNSPLHF.

The chain has TRBV9 and TRBJ1-1; no clear D. The V gene lost 1 base and the J gene lost 4 bases, with 8 bases spanning the gap. This CDR3 has 13 amino acids. CDR1 SGDLS and CDR2 YYNGEE come from the germline V gene. CDR3 in DNA: TGTGCCAGCAGCGTACAGGAGGGCACTGAAGCTTTCTTT. It encodes CASSVQEGTEAFF.

V and J are TRBV6-5 and TRBJ2-7; D possibly corresponds to TRBD1 (6 bases). V was clipped by 6 bases and J by 5 bases, with 14 bases between them. The germline V gene encodes CDR1 MNHEY and CDR2 SVGAGI. The CDR3 is 13 amino acids. The CDR3 reads CASSLGAGDEQYF. The CDR3, as DNA: TGTGCCAGCAGCCTAGGGGCAGGGGACGAGCAGTACTTC.

The CDR3 here is CATSRVRGGRNTEAFF. The CDR3 DNA reads as TGTGCCACCAGCAGAGTGAGAGGGGGCCGGAACACTGAAGCTTTCTTT. This sequence joins TRBV15 and TRBJ1-1; 7 bases fit TRBD1. Unmatched junction bases numbered 6, after V lost 1 base and J lost 1 base. The length of the CDR3 is 16 residues. Germline V gene data show CDR1 as LNHNV and CDR2 as YYDKDF (reference sequence).

This clone was detected many times. The chain recombines TRBV18 with TRBJ2-5, with 7 bases identical to TRBD2. The germline gives CDR1 KGHSH, CDR2 LQKENI. Losses at the gene ends were 5 bases for V and 3 bases for J; bases not matched to a gene: 12. The CDR3 loop spans 16 amino acids. The CDR3 loop reads CASSALPGLQEETQYF. As DNA, the CDR3 is TGTGCCAGCTCAGCTCTCCCGGGACTACAGGAAGAGACCCAGTACTTC.

The gene calls are TRBV24-1 and TRBJ2-1, with TRBD2 as a possible D gene (6 bases). CDR3 length: 14 residues. Per the germline V gene, CDR1 is KGHDR and CDR2 is SFDVKD. Trimming took off 7 bases at V and 8 bases at J, with 17 bases between the two ends. The CDR3 sequence is CATSDRAGGDEQFF. The CDR3 nucleotides read TGTGCCACCAGCGATAGGGCCGGGGGTGATGAGCAGTTCTTC.

V and J are TRBV10-1 and TRBJ1-6; a weak D match, TRBD1 (6 bases). Germline CDR1 is WNHNN and CDR2 is SYGVQD (reference sequence). The CDR3 runs to 14 residues. The ends were cut back, 4 bases at V and 6 bases at J, with 10 bases in the middle. The CDR3 spells CASSAGASNSPLHF. In DNA form, the CDR3 reads TGCGCCAGCAGTGCAGGGGCCAGTAATTCACCCCTCCACTTT.

This clone was seen a few times. The chain couples TRBV10-3 to TRBJ2-1, with 8 bases aligning to TRBD2. CDR1 and CDR2 (germline): ENHRY, SYGVKD. This CDR3 region has 15 residues. After removal of 0 bases from V and 10 bases from J, the junction contained 8 bases not matched to a gene. The CDR3 bases are TGTGCCATCAGTGAGTCCAGCGGGAGAAGCCAGGAGCAGTTCTTC. It is translated as CAISESSGRSQEQFF.

The chain is built from TRBV10-2 and TRBJ2-1, with 10 bases identical to TRBD2. This CDR3 contains 17 residues. Per germline, CDR1 WSHSY and CDR2 SAAADI. V lost 3 bases, J lost 0 bases, and 5 bases stayed unmatched. CDR3 sequence (DNA): TGCGCCAGCAGTGATAGGGCTAGCGGGGGCTCCTACAATGAGCAGTTCTTC. It yields the protein CASSDRASGGSYNEQFF.

J is TRBJ2-2 and V is TRBV9; a weak D match, TRBD2 (5 bases). V dropped 0 bases and J dropped 4 bases, with 10 bases sitting between them. The germline CDR1 and CDR2 sequences are SGDLS and YYNGEE. The CDR3 has 15 amino acids. The CDR3, as DNA: TGTGCCAGCAGCGTAGATAGGGCGGGCACCGGGGAGCTGTTTTTT. This encodes CASSVDRAGTGELFF.

This clone was recorded only once. The genes are TRBV9 and TRBJ2-3; the D is unclear. Per germline, CDR1 SGDLS and CDR2 YYNGEE. Trimming removed 4 bases at V and 3 bases at J, with 12 bases between. There are 14 residues in the CDR3. CDR3 nucleotides: TGTGCCAGCAGCTCCAGTTCCGGGACAGATACGCAGTATTTT. Translating it yields CASSSSSGTDTQYF.